The next 22 T cell receptor beta chains were all read from a single sample in a study of preoperative IRX-2 immunotherapy in early breast cancer. Sequencing used immunoSEQ multiplex PCR; TCRdb keeps in-frame clones, though not all of them. Counted here are about 37,000 clones, 65% to 90% occurring once; the ten biggest clones make up approximately 1.5%. Treatment in this sample: preoperative locoregional IRX-2 cytokine immunotherapy. This sample comprised lymph node tissue, obtained after IRX-2 immunotherapy. The receptors shown here come from a human donor with breast cancer.

This chain joins TRBV6-8 and TRBJ1-3, with D uncertain. V lost 10 bases to trimming and J lost 0 bases, with 13 bases between them. Germline CDR1 and CDR2: MNHGY and SAAAGT. The CDR3 spans 14 residues. In nucleotides, the CDR3 is TGTGCCATCAGCCCGGGCTCCTCTGGAAACACCATATATTTT. This translates into CAISPGSSGNTIYF.

This clone was counted a few times. The chain joins TRBV6-8 to TRBJ1-1; 8 positions agree with TRBD1. V lost 2 bases to trimming and J lost 3 bases; unmatched junction nucleotides: 2. Germline V gives CDR1 MNHGY, CDR2 SAAAGT. The CDR3 extends over 14 amino acids. The CDR3 region is CASSYTTGDTEAFF. The CDR3 DNA sequence: TGTGCCAGCAGTTACACGACAGGGGACACTGAAGCTTTCTTT.

The V call is TRBV12-5, the J call TRBJ2-1; 10 positions match TRBD2. The CDR3 length is 15 residues. After removal of 6 bases from V and 1 base from J, the junction contained 3 bases not matched to a gene. The V gene's germline CDR1 is LGHNT and CDR2 FRNRAP. The CDR3 sequence is CASGLAGESYNEQFF. CDR3 coding DNA: TGTGCTAGTGGCCTAGCGGGGGAATCCTACAATGAGCAGTTCTTC.

This clone appeared once. V is TRBV6-8 and J is TRBJ1-5; 7 bases are a match to TRBD1. The CDR3 has 14 amino acids. V lost 6 bases and J lost 6; bases outside the gene matches: 8. Germline CDR1 MNHGY, CDR2 SAAAGT. In DNA, the CDR3 is TGTGCCAGCAGCCGACAGGGAGTCGGTCAGCCCCAGCATTTT. Its protein product is CASSRQGVGQPQHF.

As for this clone: Its ends do not fully match the called genes, so a read error is possible. This chain joins TRBV7-4 and TRBJ1-1; weak D call: TRBD1 (6 bases). Germline CDR1 SGHVT, CDR2 SQSDAQ. The CDR3 covers 13 residues. CDR3 amino acids: CASSRDRFTEAFF. The CDR3 DNA reads TGTGCTAGCAGCCGCGACAGGTTCACTGAAGCTTTCTTT. The variable domain in full, with the rest retrieved from reference TRBV7-4 and TRBJ1-1, is GAGVSQSPRYKVAKRGRDVALRCDSISGHVTLYWYRQTLGQGSEVLTYSQSDAQRDKSGRPSGRFSAERPERSVSTLKIQRTEQGDSAVYLCASSRDRFTEAFFGQGTRLTVV.

The gene calls are TRBV28 and TRBJ1-2; D is unresolved. The CDR3 runs to 14 residues. Germline CDR1 reads MDHEN; CDR2 reads SYDVKM. With 3 bases removed from V and 8 bases from J, the gap between germline ends came to 16 bases. CDR3 residues: CASSFTDQPRGYTF. The CDR3 DNA sequence: TGTGCCAGCAGTTTTACAGACCAGCCCAGGGGCTACACCTTC.

This chain connects TRBV29-1 to TRBJ2-7; 8 positions agree with TRBD1. With V trimmed by 6 bases and J by 5 bases, 6 bases remained unmatched. Germline CDR1 reads SQVTM; CDR2 reads ANQGSEA. CDR3 size: 12 residues. CDR3 nucleotides: TGCAGCGTCCCAGGACAGGGTAACGAGCAGTACTTC. It translates to CSVPGQGNEQYF.

V and J are TRBV19 and TRBJ1-1; D is unclear. The CDR3 is 12 amino acids. In germline, CDR1 is LNHDA, CDR2 SQIVND (reference sequence). Trimming took off 0 bases at V and 6 bases at J, with 5 bases between the two ends. CDR3 DNA: TGTGCCAGTAGTATAGAGTATTCTGAAGCTTTCTTT. It yields the protein CASSIEYSEAFF.

This clone appeared once. In DNA form, the CDR3 reads TGTGCCAGCAGCTCCGGAATTTGGGGGGTAAACTATGGCTACACCTTC. Its protein product is CASSSGIWGVNYGYTF. The chain recombines TRBV11-3 with TRBJ1-2; a possible D gene is TRBD1 (5 bases). V gave up 4 bases and J gave up 2 bases, with 17 bases separating them. Germline V CDR1 and CDR2: SGHNT, YENEEA. CDR3 length: 16 residues.

The rearrangement joins TRBV6-8 to TRBJ2-1; no clear D gene. Germline V CDR1 and CDR2: MNHGY, SAAAGT. Trimming left V 6 bases short and J 0 bases short, with 12 bases between. This CDR3 has 15 amino acids. CDR3 in DNA: TGTGCCAGCAGGTTACAGAGGAGCTCCTACAATGAGCAGTTCTTC. Translating it yields CASRLQRSSYNEQFF.

This clone appeared a single time. This sequence joins TRBV28 and TRBJ2-2; the match to TRBD1 covers 7 bases. Trimming at V came to 2 bases and at J to 4 bases, leaving 7 bases not matched to a gene. The germline gives CDR1 MDHEN, CDR2 SYDVKM. The CDR3 is made up of 16 amino acids. The CDR3 region is CASSLAGTALTGELFF. CDR3 in DNA: TGTGCCAGCAGTTTAGCCGGGACAGCCCTCACCGGGGAGCTGTTTTTT.

CDR3: CASSEVGARQPQHF. The CDR3 region has the DNA TGCGCCAGCTCCGAGGTGGGGGCGCGACAGCCCCAGCATTTT. V is TRBV1 and J is TRBJ1-5; the D call TRBD1 from the table was never checked on the DNA. TRBV1 is deemed a pseudogene. The CDR3 is 14 amino acids.

The genes are TRBV19 and TRBJ2-3, with a possible D match to TRBD2 (6 bases). V was trimmed by 6 bases and J by 6 bases, leaving 16 bases between them. CDR1 LNHDA and CDR2 SQIVND come from the germline V gene (reference sequence). The CDR3 loop spans 14 amino acids. CDR3: CASRAAGTLDTQYF. CDR3 sequence (DNA): TGTGCCAGTAGAGCGGCCGGGACTCTGGATACGCAGTATTTT.

The CDR3 protein is CASSLPTGANYGYTF. The CDR3 DNA is TGTGCCAGCAGTCTCCCGACAGGGGCAAACTATGGCTACACCTTC. The chain is built from TRBV28 and TRBJ1-2; TRBD1 agrees at 8 bases. The CDR3 has 15 amino acids. Trimming took 5 bases from V and 2 from J; bases not matched to a gene: 7. Germline V lookup: CDR1 MDHEN, CDR2 SYDVKM.

The chain uses TRBV7-1 and TRBJ2-2, with TRBD1 as a possible D gene (6 bases). TRBV7-1 is placed among ORFs of uncertain function. Trimming took off 3 bases at V and 3 bases at J, with 11 bases between the two ends. The CDR3 length is 15 residues. CDR3 bases: TGTGCCAGCAGCTCCACAGGGTTGGACACCGGGGAGCTGTTTTTT. Translation gives CASSSTGLDTGELFF.

This chain links TRBV25-1 with TRBJ1-2; D remains unclear. V was trimmed by 3 bases and J by 5 bases, leaving 7 bases between them. The CDR3 has 12 amino acids. Germline V gives CDR1 MGHDK, CDR2 SYGVNS. For the CDR3, the DNA is TGTGCCAGCAGTGATCCGGGATATGGCTACACCTTC. Residues: CASSDPGYGYTF.

The chain combines TRBV11-3 with TRBJ2-1, with 11 bases aligning to TRBD2. The junction had 1 base not matched to a gene; V was cut back by 1 base and J by 5 bases. Germline V gives CDR1 SGHNT, CDR2 YENEEA. This CDR3 region has 15 residues. The CDR3 DNA is TGTGCCAGCAGCTTAGTAGCGGGGGGGCACAATGAGCAGTTCTTC. Translated: CASSLVAGGHNEQFF.

The chain has TRBV5-1 and TRBJ1-3, with D tentatively TRBD1 (5 bases). Looked up from germline, CDR1 is SGHRS and CDR2 is YFSETQ. The CDR3 loop spans 15 amino acids. Trimming shortened V by 0 bases and J by 3 bases, and 10 bases separated the two germline ends. The CDR3 DNA reads as TGCGCCAGCAGCTTGGAGGGGCAATTTGGAAACACCATATATTTT. It translates to CASSLEGQFGNTIYF.

This chain uses TRBV29-1 with TRBJ1-2, with D unclear. Deletions cut 3 bases from V and 2 bases from J, with 7 bases between. Germline values: CDR1 SQVTM, CDR2 ANQGSEA. This CDR3 has 12 amino acids. The CDR3 DNA reads as TGCAGCGTTGAGCGCAGAAACTATGGCTACACCTTC. This codes for CSVERRNYGYTF.

V usage is TRBV18 and J usage is TRBJ2-7; 7 nucleotides align to TRBD2. The germline V gene has CDR1 KGHSH and CDR2 LQKENI. After removal of 3 bases from V and 3 bases from J, the junction contained 2 bases not matched to a gene. The CDR3 has 13 amino acids. CDR3 DNA sequence: TGTGCCAGCTCACCTAGCGGGTTCTACGAGCAGTACTTC. Its protein product is CASSPSGFYEQYF.

This clone was seen a handful of times. The chain is built from TRBV11-3 and TRBJ2-2; 12 bases align to TRBD2. CDR1 and CDR2 from the germline V gene are SGHNT and YENEEA. This CDR3 spans 16 amino acids. After removal of 3 bases from V and 1 base from J, the junction contained 0 bases not matched to a gene. This chain's CDR3 is CASSLTSGGNTGELFF. The CDR3 DNA follows: TGTGCCAGCAGCTTGACTAGCGGGGGGAACACCGGGGAGCTGTTTTTT.

The chain couples TRBV11-3 to TRBJ2-7, with D possibly TRBD2 on 5 matching bases. This CDR3 spans 15 amino acids. Per the germline V gene, CDR1 is SGHNT and CDR2 is YENEEA. Trimming cost V 3 bases and J 0 bases, with 12 bases left between them. The CDR3 DNA reads TGTGCCAGCAGCTTGACCGGCGGGTTCTCCTACGAGCAGTACTTC. This sequence encodes CASSLTGGFSYEQYF.